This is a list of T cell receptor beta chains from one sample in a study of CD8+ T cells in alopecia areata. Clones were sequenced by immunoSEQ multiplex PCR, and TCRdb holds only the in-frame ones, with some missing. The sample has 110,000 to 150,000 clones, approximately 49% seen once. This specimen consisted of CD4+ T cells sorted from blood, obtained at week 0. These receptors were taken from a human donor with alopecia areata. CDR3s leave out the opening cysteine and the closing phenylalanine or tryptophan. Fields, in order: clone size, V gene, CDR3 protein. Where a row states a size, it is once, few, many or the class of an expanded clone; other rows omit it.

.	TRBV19	ASSISIDMPNIQY
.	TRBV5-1	ASSSGLAQNTQY
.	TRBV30	AWSGFYGYT
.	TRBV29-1	SVVPSGRRTEQF
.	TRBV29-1	SASKETQY
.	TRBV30	AWSVRGGSGTQY
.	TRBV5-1	ASSSLGQTHEQY
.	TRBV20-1	SATQETQY
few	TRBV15	ATSRGTGGQETQY
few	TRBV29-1	SVEGGLAGVETQY
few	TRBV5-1	ASSLDIPNTGELF
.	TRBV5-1	ASSESGETQY
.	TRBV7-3	ASRPDSSGNTIY
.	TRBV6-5	ASRNGQGINEQY
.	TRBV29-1	SVGDSTYEQY
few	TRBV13	ASSLKGSPYEQY
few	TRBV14	ASSPDLISEQF
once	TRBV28	ASSLIHEQF
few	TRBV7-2	ASSSPGQGSGANVLT
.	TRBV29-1	SVGSGGSGANVLT
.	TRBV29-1	SVERQLLAKNIQY
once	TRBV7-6	ASSVDRVTEAF
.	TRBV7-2	ASSLERAGGYT
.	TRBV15	ATSRDRQYQETQY
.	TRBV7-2	ASSLRLGEYEQY
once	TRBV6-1	ASSELTSGRRHEQY
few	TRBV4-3	ASSHRDKTDTQY
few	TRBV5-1	ASSRGLAGGLYEQY
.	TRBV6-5	ASSPSRDGRQY
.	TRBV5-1	ASSSDAGRYTDTQY
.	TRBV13	ASSLTGNTGELF
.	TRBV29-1	SVEVIPRGGYT
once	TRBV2	ASISNRANYGYT
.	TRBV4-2	ASSQDYQRGSTDTQY
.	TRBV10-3	AISDGNQPQH
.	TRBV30	AWTRTHYEQY
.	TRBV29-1	SVEDLQGQGVGGYT
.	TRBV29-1	SVEDKALGSPQY
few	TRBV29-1	SPNGLAENNEQF
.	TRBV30	AWSPYRALLDGYT
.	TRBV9	ASSVLAGDYEQY